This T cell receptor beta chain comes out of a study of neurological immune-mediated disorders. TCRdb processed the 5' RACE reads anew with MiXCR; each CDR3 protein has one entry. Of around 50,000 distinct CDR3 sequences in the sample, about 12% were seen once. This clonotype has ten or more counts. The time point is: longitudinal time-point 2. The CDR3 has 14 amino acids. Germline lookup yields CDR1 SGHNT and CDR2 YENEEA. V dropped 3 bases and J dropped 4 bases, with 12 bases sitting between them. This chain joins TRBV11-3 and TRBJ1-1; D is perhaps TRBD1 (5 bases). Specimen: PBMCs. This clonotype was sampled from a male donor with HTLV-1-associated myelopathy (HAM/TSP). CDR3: CASSLSQGGTEAFF. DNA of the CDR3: TGTGCCAGCAGCTTGTCGCAGGGTGGCACTGAAGCTTTCTTT. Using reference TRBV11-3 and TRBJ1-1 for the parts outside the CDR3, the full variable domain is EAGVVQSPRYKIIEKKQPVAFWCNPISGHNTLYWYLQNLGQGPELLIRYENEEAVDDSQLPKDRFSAERLKGVDSTLKIQPAELGDSAVYLCASSLSQGGTEAFFGQGTRLTVV.